The 25 T cell receptor beta chains presented below share a single source sample, sequenced in a study of Ad26.COV2.S vaccination and SARS-CoV-2 variants. TCRdb keeps only in-frame clones here, not all; method: immunoSEQ multiplex PCR. Among over 85,000 clones listed, approximately 82% were seen once. The sample consisted of peripheral blood, taken after recovery from COVID-19. The receptors were sampled from a human donor who had recovered from COVID-19.

The chain employs TRBV19 and TRBJ2-1; the match to TRBD1 covers 8 bases. The CDR3 runs 22 residues. The germline V gene encodes CDR1 LNHDA and CDR2 SQIVND (reference sequence). The V segment lost 3 bases and the J segment 1 base; nucleotides outside the gene matches: 23. CDR3 protein: CASSIARGHFGAASMSYNEQFF. The CDR3 DNA reads as TGTGCCAGTAGTATCGCCAGGGGGCATTTTGGGGCAGCTTCAATGTCCTACAATGAGCAGTTCTTC.

The chain combines TRBV11-2 with TRBJ2-7, with no clear D. From germline, CDR1 is SGHAT and CDR2 FQNNGV. V was trimmed by 0 bases and J by 0 bases, leaving 12 bases between them. This CDR3 comprises 16 residues. CDR3 sequence (DNA): TGTGCCAGCAGCTTAGAGAGTGGCTCAAGCTCCTACGAGCAGTACTTC. Translated: CASSLESGSSSYEQYF.

J is TRBJ1-4 and V is TRBV4-3; no clear D. The CDR3 contains 12 residues. Germline V gene lookup returns CDR1 LGHNA and CDR2 YSLEER. V was cut by 1 base and J by 4 bases, with 1 base left in between. The CDR3 protein is CASSQVNEKLFF. The CDR3 nucleotides read TGCGCCAGCAGCCAAGTTAATGAAAAACTGTTTTTT.

The J gene is TRBJ2-2, the V gene TRBV14, with TRBD2 matching 7 bases. V shed 4 bases, J shed 6 bases, and the junction held 8 bases outside the gene matches. The CDR3 length is 15 residues. Germline-derived CDR1 and CDR2 are SGHDN and FVKESK. The CDR3 loop reads CASSRGLPNPGELFF. Here the CDR3 DNA reads TGTGCCAGCAGCCGGGGACTACCTAATCCCGGGGAGCTGTTTTTT.

V is TRBV5-4 and J is TRBJ2-3; 15 bases fit TRBD2. The V segment lost 4 bases and the J segment 5 bases; nucleotides outside the gene matches: 8. This CDR3 contains 17 residues. CDR1 is SGHNT, CDR2 YYREEE, per germline (reference sequence). The CDR3 spells CASSPGTSGRFKDTQYF. DNA of the CDR3: TGTGCCAGCAGCCCCGGGACTAGCGGGAGGTTTAAAGATACGCAGTATTTT. The whole variable domain, filled in from reference TRBV5-4 and TRBJ2-3, reads ETGVTQSPTHLIKTRGQQVTLRCSSQSGHNTVSWYQQALGQGPQFIFQYYREEENGRGNFPPRFSGLQFPNYSSELNVNALELDDSALYLCASSPGTSGRFKDTQYFGPGTRLTVL.

CDR3 DNA sequence: TGTGCCAGCAGTGCTAAGGCGGGAGGGGGCTACGAGCAGTACTTC. Translation: CASSAKAGGGYEQYF. The V and J genes are TRBV27 and TRBJ2-7; 9 bases are a match to TRBD2. Trimming took 5 bases from V and 3 from J; bases not matched to a gene: 8. The CDR3 loop spans 15 amino acids. The germline CDR1 and CDR2 sequences are MNHEY and SMNVEV (reference sequence).

The sample holds one count of this clone. V and J are TRBV24-1 and TRBJ1-2; D is uncertain. V shed 3 bases and J shed 13 bases, with 11 bases lying between them. The CDR3 sequence is 11 residues long. From germline, CDR1 is KGHDR and CDR2 SFDVKD. The CDR3 sequence is CATSDGVSSTF. CDR3 nucleotide sequence: TGTGCCACCAGTGATGGGGTCAGCTCCACCTTC.

This clone has only a few counts. The chain has TRBV10-1 and TRBJ2-7, with D uncertain. From germline, CDR1 is WNHNN and CDR2 SYGVQD (reference sequence). This CDR3 has 12 residues. V shed 2 bases and J shed 4 bases, with 6 bases lying between them. The CDR3 here is CASSETRYEQYF. CDR3 nucleotide sequence: TGCGCCAGCAGTGAGACCCGGTACGAGCAGTACTTC.

The chain recombines TRBV25-1 with TRBJ1-2; perhaps TRBD1 as D (6 bases). This CDR3 comprises 13 residues. Trimming took off 5 bases at V and 6 bases at J, with 13 bases between the two ends. CDR1 MGHDK and CDR2 SYGVNS come from the germline V gene. The CDR3 DNA sequence: TGTGCCAGCAGTAGGGGGGCAGGGAATGGCTACACCTTC. Translation gives CASSRGAGNGYTF.

The rearrangement links TRBV9 to TRBJ2-7; D might be TRBD1 or TRBD2, each matching 5 bases. Germline V gene lookup returns CDR1 SGDLS and CDR2 YYNGEE. Trimming cost V 2 bases and J 5 bases, with 17 bases left between them. The CDR3 contains 15 residues. The CDR3 DNA follows: TGTGCCAGCAGCGTGGGACCCGAGATAAGCAACGAGCAGTACTTC. Translated, it gives CASSVGPEISNEQYF.

The V gene is TRBV5-5, the J gene TRBJ1-1, with D possibly TRBD1 on 6 matching bases. The V gene's germline CDR1 is SGHKS and CDR2 YYEKEE (reference sequence). This CDR3 is built from 14 residues. V was clipped by 4 bases and J by 7 bases, with 17 bases between them. CDR3 DNA sequence: TGTGCCAGCAGCAGTACAGGGATCCGGAATGAAGCTTTCTTT. Protein sequence: CASSSTGIRNEAFF.

This clone was recorded only once. The chain links TRBV24-1 to TRBJ2-7; D tentatively fits TRBD1 or TRBD2 (5 bases each). V lost 4 bases and J lost 3, with 15 bases in between. There are 15 residues in the CDR3. Germline-derived CDR1 and CDR2 are KGHDR and SFDVKD. CDR3 region: CATSDGTYSRYEQYF. The CDR3, as DNA: TGTGCCACCAGTGACGGGACCTACTCCCGCTACGAGCAGTACTTC.

This clone occurred a few times. The chain is built from TRBV6-5 and TRBJ1-5; 7 bases match TRBD1. This CDR3 is built from 15 residues. V lost 4 bases and J lost 6; bases outside the gene matches: 9. Germline loops: CDR1 MNHEY, CDR2 SVGAGI. The CDR3: CASSSSTGTVQPQHF. The CDR3 bases are TGTGCCAGCAGTTCGTCGACAGGGACGGTTCAGCCCCAGCATTTT.

DNA of the CDR3: TGTGCCATCAGTGGGGGACAACTAGCGGGAGTGAGATCACAAGTCACAGATACGCAGTATTTT. This codes for CAISGGQLAGVRSQVTDTQYF. The rearrangement uses TRBV10-3 and TRBJ2-3; 11 bases are shared with TRBD2. The J segment lost 2 bases and the V segment lost 4 bases, leaving 20 bases of the junction unmatched. Germline CDR1 ENHRY, CDR2 SYGVKD. CDR3 size: 21 residues.

This rearrangement joins TRBV9 to TRBJ2-6; 9 bases line up with TRBD1. This CDR3 has 18 residues. Germline V lookup: CDR1 SGDLS, CDR2 YYNGEE. The V and J ends lost 4 bases and 0 bases, in that order; junction bases with no gene match: 8. CDR3 sequence reads: CASSTLGQGHSGANVLTF. The CDR3 coding sequence is TGTGCCAGCAGCACCTTAGGACAGGGGCACTCTGGGGCCAACGTCCTGACTTTC.

The chain carries TRBV7-2 and TRBJ2-5; D is unclear. Germline CDR1 SGHTA, CDR2 FQGNSA. This CDR3 spans 14 amino acids. V lost 2 bases to trimming and J lost 5 bases, with 12 bases between them. CDR3 DNA sequence: TGTGCCAGCAGCTTATCTAGGACCGCGGAGACCCAGTACTTC. Translating gives CASSLSRTAETQYF.

There are a few counts of this clone. As the CDR3 is not closed by the conserved phenylalanine or tryptophan, this likely results from a read error. The DNA is omitted, as the CDR3 cannot be located on it reliably, and the CDR3 follows TCRdb's listing. The chain joins TRBV28 to TRBJ1-2. The CDR3 length equals 12 residues, ends included. Germline CDR1 MDHEN, CDR2 SYDVKM. The CDR3 protein is CASSSPGELPGG.

The J gene is TRBJ2-1, the V gene TRBV2, with 8 bases aligning to TRBD2. The CDR3 is 13 amino acids. Germline V gene data show CDR1 as SNHLY and CDR2 as FYNNEI. The ends lost 6 bases at V and 5 bases at J; junction bases unmatched: 3. The DNA for the CDR3 is TGTGCCAGCAGGACTAGCGCGAACAATGAGCAGTTCTTC. Translated, it gives CASRTSANNEQFF.

This clone has a single count. This rearrangement joins TRBV5-1 to TRBJ1-5, with D perhaps matching TRBD1 (5 bases). The CDR3 spans 15 residues. Germline CDR1 SGHRS, CDR2 YFSETQ. V was cut by 3 bases and J by 2 bases, with 12 bases left in between. For the CDR3, the DNA is TGCGCCAGCAGCTCCGGACGGGGCGGCAATCAGCCCCAGCATTTT. It encodes CASSSGRGGNQPQHF.

This chain uses TRBV11-1 with TRBJ1-1, with no clear D. The CDR3 covers 15 residues. Per the germline V gene, CDR1 is SGHAT and CDR2 is FQDESV (reference sequence). V was clipped by 5 bases and J by 1 base, with 14 bases between them. CDR3 DNA sequence: TGTGCCAGCAGCGTGGCCCCGGGCCGGAACACTGAAGCTTTCTTT. Translating it yields CASSVAPGRNTEAFF.

The rearrangement uses TRBV7-9 and TRBJ1-2, with 8 bases lining up with TRBD1. The CDR3 extends over 15 amino acids. Germline CDR1 reads SEHNR; CDR2 reads FQNEAQ (reference sequence). V was pared by 5 bases and J by 3 bases, with 8 bases of the junction left unmatched. The CDR3 DNA reads TGTGCCAGCAGCCCGCCGGGACAGGAGGACTATGGCTACACCTTC. Translating it yields CASSPPGQEDYGYTF.

The V call is TRBV28, the J call TRBJ1-5; D gene ambiguous. V lost 10 bases and J 2 bases, leaving 15 bases between the germline ends. The CDR3 is 14 residues long. CDR1 MDHEN and CDR2 SYDVKM come from the germline V gene. The CDR3 DNA follows: TGTGCCAACGGACGTCCAGGAGGCAATCAGCCCCAGCATTTT. This encodes CANGRPGGNQPQHF.

This clone was seen a handful of times. This rearrangement joins TRBV7-9 to TRBJ1-5; D perhaps matches TRBD1 (6 bases). The V gene lost 6 bases and the J gene lost 3 bases, with 12 bases spanning the gap. Germline CDR1 is SEHNR and CDR2 is FQNEAQ (reference sequence). The CDR3 is made up of 14 amino acids. CDR3 nucleotides: TGTGCCAGCAGTTCCACAGGGAACAATCAGCCCCAGCATTTT. This encodes CASSSTGNNQPQHF.

The CDR3 here is CATGGGSLTDTQYF. The CDR3 DNA is TGTGCCACCGGCGGGGGCAGCCTCACAGATACGCAGTATTTT. The chain has TRBV24-1 and TRBJ2-3, with a weak D call TRBD2 (7 bases). The germline gives CDR1 KGHDR, CDR2 SFDVKD. Between the trimmed V and J ends, which lost 9 bases and 2 bases, there was a span of 14 bases. There are 14 residues in the CDR3.

The CDR3 here is CASSVVGAFYGYTF. CDR3 bases: TGTGCCAGCAGTGTCGTGGGGGCCTTCTATGGCTACACCTTC. The gene calls are TRBV28 and TRBJ1-2; D possibly corresponds to TRBD1 (6 bases). The CDR3 loop spans 14 amino acids. Germline V gene sequence: CDR1 MDHEN, CDR2 SYDVKM. Between the trimmed V and J ends, which lost 5 bases and 4 bases, there was a span of 14 bases.